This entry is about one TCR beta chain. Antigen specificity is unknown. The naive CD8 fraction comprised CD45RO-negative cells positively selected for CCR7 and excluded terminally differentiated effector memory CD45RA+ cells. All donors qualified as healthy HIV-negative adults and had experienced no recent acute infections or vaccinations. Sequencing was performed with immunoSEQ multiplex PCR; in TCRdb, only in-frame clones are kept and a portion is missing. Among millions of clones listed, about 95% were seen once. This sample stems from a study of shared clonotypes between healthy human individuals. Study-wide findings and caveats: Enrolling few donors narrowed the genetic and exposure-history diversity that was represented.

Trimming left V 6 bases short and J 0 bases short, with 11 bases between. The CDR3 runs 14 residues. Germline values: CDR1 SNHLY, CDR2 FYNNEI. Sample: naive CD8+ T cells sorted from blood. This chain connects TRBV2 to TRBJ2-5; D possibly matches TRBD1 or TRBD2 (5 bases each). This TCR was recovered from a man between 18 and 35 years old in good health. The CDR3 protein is CASSEVGHQETQYF. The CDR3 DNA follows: TGTGCCAGCAGCGAGGTGGGACACCAAGAGACCCAGTACTTC.